One sample yielded the 25 T cell receptor beta chains listed below, sequenced in a study of blood T cells in healthy people across ages. A second PCR of roughly 7 to 11 cycles used a sample-barcoded 5' primer and a J-beta primer mix. TCRdb reprocessed the 5' RACE reads via MiXCR and lists one record per CDR3 protein. Of almost 800,000 distinct CDR3 sequences in the sample, roughly 60% were seen once. The specimen was blood. These receptor sequences come from a man aged 25-45 years in good health.

The rearrangement links TRBV6-6 to TRBJ2-5; no firm D call. V lost 6 bases and J lost 2, with 13 bases in between. The CDR3 consists of 14 residues. Per germline, CDR1 MNHNY and CDR2 SVGAGI (reference sequence). CDR3 sequence: CASRHPGGQETQYF. The CDR3 nucleotides are TGTGCCAGCAGACACCCGGGTGGACAAGAGACCCAGTACTTC.

The chain carries TRBV15 and TRBJ2-7; the D gene is possibly TRBD2 (6 bases). Trimming took 6 bases from V and 3 from J, leaving 15 bases between them. The CDR3 totals 14 residues. Germline CDR1 reads LNHNV; CDR2 reads YYDKDF (reference sequence). The CDR3 reads CATSPTSSYYEQYF. The DNA for the CDR3 is TGTGCCACCAGTCCAACTAGCTCCTACTACGAGCAGTACTTC. Full variable domain (outside the CDR3, taken from reference TRBV15 and TRBJ2-7): DAMVIQNPRYQVTQFGKPVTLSCSQTLNHNVMYWYQQKSSQAPKLLFHYYDKDFNNEADTPDNFQSRRPNTSFCFLDIRSPGLGDTAMYLCATSPTSSYYEQYFGPGTRLTVT.

This clonotype was detected only a few times. The chain joins TRBV5-1 to TRBJ2-3; 7 bases match TRBD2. Germline-derived CDR1 and CDR2 are SGHRS and YFSETQ. J lost 0 bases, V lost 4 bases, and 8 bases had no gene match. The CDR3 is made up of 16 amino acids. This chain's CDR3 is CASSRGLAASTDTQYF. The DNA of the CDR3 is TGCGCCAGCAGCCGAGGCCTAGCGGCTAGCACAGATACGCAGTATTTT.

This clonotype occurred a few times. The DNA of the CDR3 is TGTGCCAGCAGCTTAAGGGGGACAGGGGCATCGGGGGCCAACGTCCTGACTTTC. Amino acid sequence: CASSLRGTGASGANVLTF. The V call is TRBV7-2, the J call TRBJ2-6, with 10 bases matching TRBD1. CDR1 and CDR2 (germline): SGHTA, FQGNSA. With V trimmed by 2 bases and J by 4 bases, 8 bases remained unmatched. The CDR3 is 18 amino acids.

This clonotype was seen a few times. CDR3 amino acids: CASSTLGTGLIYGYTF. CDR3 bases: TGTGCCAGCAGCACCCTCGGGACAGGGTTAATCTATGGCTACACCTTC. This chain connects TRBV11-2 to TRBJ1-2; 9 positions match TRBD1. This CDR3 contains 16 residues. Per germline, CDR1 SGHAT and CDR2 FQNNGV. V was pared by 5 bases and J by 4 bases, with 11 bases of the junction left unmatched.

The rearrangement joins TRBV28 to TRBJ2-4, with TRBD1 identical over 7 bases. The V segment lost 7 bases and the J segment 8 bases; nucleotides outside the gene matches: 11. From germline, CDR1 is MDHEN and CDR2 SYDVKM. The CDR3 contains 14 residues. The CDR3 sequence: CASTLDRPGYIQYF. CDR3 DNA sequence: TGTGCCAGCACCCTGGACAGGCCCGGGTACATTCAGTACTTC. Variable domain in full (rest from reference TRBV28 and TRBJ2-4): DVKVTQSSRYLVKRTGEKVFLECVQDMDHENMFWYRQDPGLGLRLIYFSYDVKMKEKGDIPEGYSVSREKKERFSLILESASTNQTSMYLCASTLDRPGYIQYFGAGTRLSVL.

In its sample, this clonotype was seen many times. The CDR3 sequence is CSVEGARSGEQFF. CDR3 coding DNA: TGCAGCGTGGAGGGAGCTAGGTCCGGTGAGCAGTTCTTC. This rearrangement joins TRBV29-1 to TRBJ2-1; maybe TRBD2 (6 bases). The CDR3 extends over 13 amino acids. Trimming cost V 6 bases and J 9 bases, with 18 bases left between them. Germline V lookup: CDR1 SQVTM, CDR2 ANQGSEA.

The J gene is TRBJ2-5, the V gene TRBV11-2, with D perhaps being TRBD1 or TRBD2 (6 bases each). The V gene lost 4 bases and the J gene lost 4 bases, with 16 bases spanning the gap. The CDR3 is 15 amino acids. Germline assignment: CDR1 SGHAT and CDR2 FQNNGV. CDR3 nucleotides: TGTGCCAGCAGCTCCGGGGGCGCCCCGCGAGAGACCCAGTACTTC. Protein sequence: CASSSGGAPRETQYF.

This rearrangement joins TRBV7-6 to TRBJ2-7; possibly TRBD2 for D (6 bases). The DNA end is more similar to TRBJ2-5, so the J call may be wrong. The CDR3 contains 16 residues. The V gene's germline CDR1 is SGHVS and CDR2 FNYEAQ. The CDR3 DNA sequence: TGTGCCAGCAGCTTAGACGCGGGCTCCGGAGGGGAGACCCAGTACTTC. Protein product: CASSLDAGSGGETQYF.

The chain links TRBV30 to TRBJ2-6; 8 bases line up with TRBD2. The trim removed 7 bases at V and 2 bases at J, leaving 19 bases unmatched. The CDR3 covers 19 residues. Germline lookup yields CDR1 GTSNPN and CDR2 SVGIG (reference sequence). CDR3: CASQKRGAGGITGANVLTF. DNA of the CDR3: TGTGCCTCACAAAAGCGTGGGGCGGGAGGTATAACTGGGGCCAACGTCCTGACTTTC.

This clonotype was seen more than once but under ten times. J is TRBJ2-1 and V is TRBV18, with TRBD1 as a possible D gene (6 bases). CDR3 length: 16 amino acids. V lost 6 bases to trimming and J lost 6 bases, with 21 bases between them. CDR1 and CDR2 (germline): KGHSH, LQKENI. The CDR3 loop is CASSSRGSHPLNEQFF. CDR3 bases: TGTGCCAGCTCCTCCAGGGGCTCCCACCCCCTCAATGAGCAGTTCTTC.

CDR3 sequence (DNA): TGTGCCAGCAGCTATATAGATACGCAGTATTTT. It codes for CASSYIDTQYF. This chain connects TRBV7-2 to TRBJ2-3; D remains unclear. This CDR3 has 11 residues. Trimming took off 4 bases at V and 5 bases at J, with 4 bases between the two ends. Germline V gene sequence: CDR1 SGHTA, CDR2 FQGNSA.

CDR3: CSVTTRPGVLGTEAFF. Written as DNA, the CDR3 is TGCAGCGTTACGACGAGACCAGGGGTGCTAGGCACTGAAGCTTTCTTT. J is TRBJ1-1 and V is TRBV29-1; a weak D match, TRBD1 (6 bases). V shed 5 bases and J shed 4 bases, with 23 bases lying between them. The V gene's germline CDR1 is SQVTM and CDR2 ANQGSEA. This CDR3 is 16 amino acids long.

The genes are TRBV2 and TRBJ1-1; 7 positions match TRBD1. The V and J ends lost 5 bases and 8 bases, in that order; junction bases with no gene match: 11. This CDR3 comprises 14 residues. The V gene's germline CDR1 is SNHLY and CDR2 FYNNEI. The CDR3 protein is CASSPRQGWGEAFF. DNA for the CDR3: TGTGCCAGCAGTCCCAGACAGGGTTGGGGAGAAGCTTTCTTT.

This chain connects TRBV7-9 to TRBJ2-1; the D is unclear. Deletions cut 0 bases from V and 7 bases from J, with 10 bases between. The CDR3 contains 14 residues. The V gene's germline CDR1 is SEHNR and CDR2 FQNEAQ (reference sequence). CDR3 coding DNA: TGTGCCAGCAGCTTAGCGGAGACAATTAATGAGCAGTTCTTC. Translated, it gives CASSLAETINEQFF.

This clonotype occurred a few times. CDR3: CSAGYPSFEQFF. CDR3 DNA sequence: TGCAGTGCGGGCTACCCTAGCTTTGAGCAGTTCTTC. The chain carries TRBV20-1 and TRBJ2-1; possibly TRBD2 for D (5 bases). The CDR3 consists of 12 residues. Germline V gene sequence: CDR1 DFQATT, CDR2 SNEGSKA (reference sequence). The V end lost 6 bases, the J end lost 9 bases, and 15 bases lay between the germline ends.

This chain links TRBV6-5 with TRBJ2-3, with D tentatively TRBD1 or TRBD2 (5 bases each). Germline V gene data show CDR1 as MNHEY and CDR2 as SVGAGI. Trimming shortened V by 5 bases and J by 4 bases, and 16 bases separated the two germline ends. This CDR3 has 15 amino acids. CDR3 region: CASSRPGPSPDTQYF. In nucleotides, the CDR3 is TGTGCCAGCAGTCGTCCGGGACCATCGCCAGATACGCAGTATTTT.

This chain connects TRBV20-1 to TRBJ2-5, with D possibly TRBD2 on 6 matching bases. The CDR3 runs 14 residues. Trimming removed 5 bases at V and 5 bases at J, with 18 bases between. The germline gives CDR1 DFQATT, CDR2 SNEGSKA (reference sequence). The CDR3 DNA is TGCAGTGCTGCCACGCCCGGGGGTGATGAGACCCAGTACTTC. Translated: CSAATPGGDETQYF.

The V gene is TRBV28, the J gene TRBJ2-7; perhaps D is TRBD1 or TRBD2 (6 bases each). The J call is uncertain, as TRBJ2-5 better fits the DNA end. This CDR3 is built from 15 residues. Germline lookup yields CDR1 MDHEN and CDR2 SYDVKM. In DNA, the CDR3 is TGTGCCAGCAGTCTTCGGCAGGGGAGGTGGGAGACCCAGTACTTC. This encodes CASSLRQGRWETQYF.

The V gene is TRBV6-2 or TRBV6-3, the J gene TRBJ1-6; D gene unclear. With 7 bases removed from V and 14 bases from J, the gap between germline ends came to 12 bases. Germline CDR1 MNHEY, CDR2 SVGEGT. The length of the CDR3 is 11 residues. The CDR3 DNA reads TGTGCCAGCACCGACCGAAGGGCCCTCCACTTT. It codes for CASTDRRALHF.

CDR3 loop: CSAPSGGTSYEQYF. The CDR3 DNA follows: TGCAGTGCCCCAAGTGGGGGCACTTCCTACGAGCAGTACTTC. The V and J genes are TRBV20-1 and TRBJ2-7, with D maybe TRBD1 (6 bases). V was trimmed by 6 bases and J by 1 base, leaving 16 bases between them. Germline-derived CDR1 and CDR2 are DFQATT and SNEGSKA (reference sequence). The CDR3 runs 14 residues.

This clonotype showed up just a few times. The chain uses TRBV29-1 and TRBJ2-1, with 7 bases matching TRBD2. The trim removed 4 bases at V and 2 bases at J, leaving 11 bases unmatched. The CDR3 contains 16 residues. Germline CDR1 SQVTM, CDR2 ANQGSEA. The CDR3 region has the DNA TGCAGCGTTGTCGGGGGGTCTGAAGGGGCCTACAATGAGCAGTTCTTC. This translates into CSVVGGSEGAYNEQFF.

This chain connects TRBV6-2 or TRBV6-3 to TRBJ2-1; TRBD2 agrees at 15 bases. Germline assignment: CDR1 MNHEY and CDR2 SVGEGT. Trimming removed 2 bases from V and 11 bases from J; junction bases left unmatched: 7. The CDR3 spans 16 residues. CDR3: CASSYRSGTSGGKQFF. The CDR3 DNA reads TGTGCCAGCAGTTACCGATCCGGGACTAGCGGGGGGAAGCAGTTCTTC.

The genes are TRBV7-8 and TRBJ2-7; D may be TRBD1 or TRBD2 (6 bases each). Trimming pared 5 bases from V and 3 bases from J, leaving 17 bases between. The germline V gene has CDR1 SGHVS and CDR2 FQNEAQ. The length of the CDR3 is 15 residues. This chain's CDR3 is CASSGGLTGVYEQYF. The CDR3 region has the DNA TGTGCCAGCAGCGGGGGGCTCACGGGAGTCTACGAGCAGTACTTC.

The DNA of the CDR3 is TGTGCCAGCAGCCGGGGACAGGTCGTCTCCTACGAGCAGTACTTC. It translates to CASSRGQVVSYEQYF. This sequence joins TRBV3-1 and TRBJ2-7; 8 positions match TRBD1. This CDR3 region has 15 residues. V lost 4 bases, J lost 0 bases, and 5 bases stayed unmatched. Germline CDR1 is LGHDT and CDR2 is YNNKEL (reference sequence).